These 30 T cell receptor beta chains were sequenced from one sample in a study of TIL therapy for anti-PD-1-resistant metastatic lung cancer. The time point: pre-treatment sample, taken before nivolumab and TIL therapy. This was the immunoSEQ v3 assay. Assay used: immunoSEQ multiplex PCR; TCRdb lists only in-frame clones, some missing. The sample consists of some 60,000 clones, under 75% of them appearing once. Sequenced material: blood, taken at baseline. The receptors stem from a person aged 25 to 85 with non-small cell lung cancer.

CDR3 loop: CASALLGNNSPLHF. CDR3 DNA: TGTGCCAGCGCATTATTGGGGAATAATTCACCCCTCCACTTT. The rearrangement uses TRBV27 and TRBJ1-6; D is undetermined. This CDR3 is 14 amino acids long. V gave up 8 bases and J gave up 5 bases, with 13 bases separating them. Germline lookup yields CDR1 MNHEY and CDR2 SMNVEV (reference sequence).

This chain uses TRBV5-5 with TRBJ1-4, with 10 positions matching TRBD1. The CDR3 is made up of 15 amino acids. After removal of 2 bases from V and 9 bases from J, the junction contained 7 bases not matched to a gene. Germline CDR1 reads SGHKS; CDR2 reads YYEKEE (reference sequence). The CDR3 nucleotides read TGTGCCAGCAGCTTAAGGGACAGGGGTTTGCAAAAACTGTTTTTT. As protein: CASSLRDRGLQKLFF.

Only one count was recorded for this clone. The rearrangement joins TRBV29-1 to TRBJ2-7; TRBD1 aligns across 7 bases. Trimming cost V 6 bases and J 2 bases; bases outside gene matches: 4. Germline loops: CDR1 SQVTM, CDR2 ANQGSEA. The CDR3 consists of 12 residues. The CDR3: CSVGTEAYEQYF. In DNA form, the CDR3 reads TGCAGCGTCGGGACAGAAGCCTACGAGCAGTACTTC.

The V gene is TRBV11-2, the J gene TRBJ2-7, with 11 bases lining up with TRBD2. Germline values: CDR1 SGHAT, CDR2 FQNNGV. This CDR3 spans 15 amino acids. The junction had 3 bases not matched to a gene; V was cut back by 5 bases and J by 0 bases. The CDR3, as DNA: TGTGCCAGCAGCGGGGGACTAGCGGACTCCTACGAGCAGTACTTC. Translating gives CASSGGLADSYEQYF.

V is TRBV5-1 and J is TRBJ2-5; D call uncertain. V shed 0 bases and J shed 2 bases, with 8 bases lying between them. CDR1 is SGHRS and CDR2 is YFSETQ in the germline V gene. This CDR3 contains 14 residues. CDR3 protein: CASSLVSQQETQYF. In DNA form, the CDR3 reads TGCGCCAGCAGCTTGGTTTCACAACAAGAGACCCAGTACTTC.

The chain uses TRBV5-1 and TRBJ2-2; tentative D call: TRBD2 (5 bases). With 7 bases removed from V and 6 bases from J, the gap between germline ends came to 19 bases. The CDR3 totals 15 residues. Germline V gene data show CDR1 as SGHRS and CDR2 as YFSETQ. CDR3 sequence (DNA): TGCGCCAGCGGTATATCCGGGGATACTGCCGGGGAGCTGTTTTTT. Protein sequence: CASGISGDTAGELFF.

This clone has only a few counts. The V and J genes are TRBV5-6 and TRBJ2-1; possible D gene TRBD2, 7 bases. Germline V gene data show CDR1 as SGHDT and CDR2 as YYEEEE. CDR3 length: 15 amino acids. The V gene lost 4 bases and the J gene lost 4 bases, with 15 bases spanning the gap. The CDR3 nucleotides are TGTGCCAGCAGCCTGGGAGGGGGGGTTTACAATGAGCAGTTCTTC. Translation gives CASSLGGGVYNEQFF.

The chain has TRBV5-1 and TRBJ1-1, with no clear D. The CDR3 contains 13 residues. V gave up 0 bases and J gave up 1 base, with 4 bases separating them. In germline, CDR1 is SGHRS, CDR2 YFSETQ. The CDR3 region is CASSLGENTEAFF. In DNA, the CDR3 is TGCGCCAGCAGCTTGGGGGAGAACACTGAAGCTTTCTTT.

The J gene is TRBJ1-1, the V gene TRBV5-1; 9 bases match TRBD1. CDR3 size: 16 residues. CDR1 and CDR2 (germline): SGHRS, YFSETQ. J gave up 5 bases and V 0 bases, and 8 bases lay outside the gene matches. This chain's CDR3 is CASSLAPGQGLTEAFF. The CDR3 DNA follows: TGCGCCAGCAGCTTGGCGCCCGGACAGGGGTTAACTGAAGCTTTCTTT.

The rearrangement links TRBV5-1 to TRBJ2-5; 9 positions agree with TRBD2. This CDR3 is 14 amino acids long. V gave up 3 bases and J gave up 3 bases; unmatched junction bases: 3. Germline CDR1 is SGHRS and CDR2 is YFSETQ. The CDR3 nucleotides read TGCGCCAGCAGCTCCGGGACTAGCAAAGAGACCCAGTACTTC. The encoded protein is CASSSGTSKETQYF.

This chain uses TRBV19 with TRBJ1-5; possible D gene TRBD1, 5 bases. V gave up 2 bases and J gave up 9 bases, with 14 bases separating them. Germline loops: CDR1 LNHDA, CDR2 SQIVND (reference sequence). The CDR3 has 14 amino acids. As DNA, the CDR3 is TGTGCCAGTAGTATAAAAAGGGGAGATCGGCCCCAGCATTTT. It yields the protein CASSIKRGDRPQHF.

The chain combines TRBV7-8 with TRBJ1-2; D is unclear. V was pared by 6 bases and J by 4 bases, with 12 bases between. Germline CDR1 is SGHVS and CDR2 is FQNEAQ. The CDR3 totals 13 residues. The CDR3 nucleotides read TGTGCCAGCAGTAGCAGGAACCTCTATGGCTACACCTTC. It codes for CASSSRNLYGYTF.

A note on this clone: The junction shows a germline mismatch at one end, possibly a read error. The CDR3: CASSLGLAGTNEQFF. CDR3 DNA: TGTGCTAGCAGCTTAGGCCTAGCGGGAACGAATGAGCAGTTCTTC. The chain links TRBV7-7 to TRBJ2-1; TRBD2 matches 9 bases. Germline CDR1 reads SSHAT; CDR2 reads FNYEAQ (reference sequence). The CDR3 has 15 amino acids.

This rearrangement joins TRBV13 to TRBJ2-1; possible D gene TRBD2, 6 bases. Germline lookup yields CDR1 PRHDT and CDR2 FYEKMQ (reference sequence). The CDR3 spans 12 residues. Trimming took off 5 bases at V and 15 bases at J, with 17 bases between the two ends. CDR3 amino acids: CASSPDRERTFF. CDR3 nucleotides: TGTGCCAGCAGCCCGGACCGGGAGCGGACGTTCTTC.

This rearrangement joins TRBV2 to TRBJ2-4; TRBD1 is a possible D gene (6 bases). The CDR3 contains 13 residues. Trimming pared 5 bases from V and 5 bases from J, leaving 10 bases between. In germline, CDR1 is SNHLY, CDR2 FYNNEI. The CDR3 DNA follows: TGTGCCAGCAGTAAGAACAGGGAAAACATTCAGTACTTC. Its protein product is CASSKNRENIQYF. Together with reference TRBV2 and TRBJ2-4, the CDR3 gives the full variable domain: EPEVTQTPSHQVTQMGQEVILRCVPISNHLYFYWYRQILGQKVEFLVSFYNNEISEKSEIFDDQFSVERPDGSNFTLKIRSTKLEDSAMYFCASSKNRENIQYFGAGTRLSVL.

Written as DNA, the CDR3 is TGTGCCAGCAGCCAAGCGTTCATAGGGAATTACAATGAGCAGTTCTTC. Translating it yields CASSQAFIGNYNEQFF. The chain links TRBV14 to TRBJ2-1, with D uncertain. The V and J ends lost 1 base and 4 bases respectively, with 14 bases between them. CDR3 length: 16 residues. The germline gives CDR1 SGHDN, CDR2 FVKESK.

This clone has a handful of counts. This rearrangement joins TRBV18 to TRBJ1-2; the match to TRBD1 covers 10 bases. There are 14 residues in the CDR3. Germline V lookup: CDR1 KGHSH, CDR2 LQKENI. After removal of 3 bases from V and 9 bases from J, the junction contained 7 bases not matched to a gene. CDR3 sequence (DNA): TGTGCCAGCTCACCTCAGACAGGGGGCGTAAGCTACACCTTC. It codes for CASSPQTGGVSYTF.

The chain links TRBV5-1 to TRBJ2-1; D is perhaps TRBD1 (5 bases). The CDR3 has 19 amino acids. From germline, CDR1 is SGHRS and CDR2 YFSETQ. Trimming removed 0 bases from V and 4 bases from J, with 23 bases in between. The CDR3 nucleotides read TGCGCCAGCAGCTTGGAATCGTGGTCAGGGCCCCGAATTTACAATGAGCAGTTCTTC. Residues: CASSLESWSGPRIYNEQFF.

The rearrangement joins TRBV7-8 to TRBJ1-1, with D possibly matching TRBD1 (5 bases). This CDR3 is 15 amino acids long. V was shortened by 4 bases and J by 3 bases, with 15 bases between the two germline ends. The V gene's germline CDR1 is SGHVS and CDR2 FQNEAQ. The CDR3 sequence is CASSSPSRGYTEAFF. The CDR3 nucleotides are TGTGCCAGCAGCTCCCCCTCTAGGGGTTACACTGAAGCTTTCTTT.

The chain links TRBV9 to TRBJ2-5, with 7 bases lining up with TRBD2. Judging by the DNA end, TRBJ2-7 fits better; the J call may be wrong. This CDR3 has 15 amino acids. Germline V lookup: CDR1 SGDLS, CDR2 YYNGEE. CDR3 sequence (DNA): TGTGCCAGCAGCCCCTATCCCGGGGGGTCCGACGAGCAGTACTTC. Translating it yields CASSPYPGGSDEQYF.

The chain combines TRBV7-2 with TRBJ2-7; no firm D call. This CDR3 contains 12 residues. Germline CDR1 SGHTA, CDR2 FQGNSA. V lost 5 bases, J lost 3 bases, and 8 bases lay in between. This CDR3 reads CASSRSHYEQYF. DNA for the CDR3: TGTGCCAGCAGCCGGAGTCACTACGAGCAGTACTTC.

This rearrangement joins TRBV10-3 to TRBJ2-3; either TRBD1 or TRBD2 may supply D (6 bases each). The CDR3 has 14 amino acids. Germline values: CDR1 ENHRY, CDR2 SYGVKD. Trimming pared 10 bases from V and 0 bases from J, leaving 14 bases between. CDR3 DNA sequence: TGTGCCAGCGGACCGGGGGCTAGCACAGATACGCAGTATTTT. Protein sequence: CASGPGASTDTQYF.

The chain has TRBV2 and TRBJ2-1; D not certain. Germline values: CDR1 SNHLY, CDR2 FYNNEI. This CDR3 contains 11 residues. V was shortened by 4 bases and J by 4 bases, with 2 bases between the two germline ends. As DNA, the CDR3 is TGTGCCAGCAGTGCTTACAATGAGCAGTTCTTC. This encodes CASSAYNEQFF.

The gene calls are TRBV30 and TRBJ2-4, with D possibly being TRBD1 (6 bases). The CDR3 is 12 residues long. V was shortened by 0 bases and J by 11 bases, with 11 bases between the two germline ends. Germline V CDR1 and CDR2: GTSNPN, SVGIG (reference sequence). The DNA of the CDR3 is TGTGCCTGGAGTGTAGACAGGTCGGTTCAGTACTTC. Its protein is CAWSVDRSVQYF.

The chain couples TRBV10-2 to TRBJ2-5; D is perhaps TRBD1 or TRBD2 (5 bases each). The CDR3 length is 14 residues. From germline, CDR1 is WSHSY and CDR2 SAAADI. V gave up 8 bases and J gave up 7 bases, with 20 bases separating them. CDR3 coding DNA: TGCGCCAGCCAGATGGGGACCTATGCGTCGACCCAGTACTTC. This sequence encodes CASQMGTYASTQYF.

V usage is TRBV2 and J usage is TRBJ2-3, with D hard to call. The CDR3 totals 13 residues. In germline, CDR1 is SNHLY, CDR2 FYNNEI. Deletions cut 1 base from V and 7 bases from J, with 9 bases between. In DNA form, the CDR3 reads TGTGCCAGCAGTGAAGAATTCGGCCATACGCAGTATTTT. It is translated as CASSEEFGHTQYF.

The rearrangement joins TRBV4-1 to TRBJ1-4; 11 bases are shared with TRBD1. CDR1 and CDR2 (germline): MGHRA, YSYEKL. The length of the CDR3 is 18 residues. J gave up 8 bases and V 3 bases, and 14 bases lay outside the gene matches. The CDR3 nucleotides read TGCGCCAGCAGCCAGCCCGGGACAGGGGGTGCCCTGGGGGAAAAACTGTTTTTT. The encoded protein is CASSQPGTGGALGEKLFF.

J is TRBJ1-5 and V is TRBV6-4, with 7 bases matching TRBD1. The CDR3 loop spans 13 amino acids. After removal of 6 bases from V and 4 bases from J, the junction contained 3 bases not matched to a gene. Germline V CDR1 and CDR2: MRHNA, SNTAGT. The CDR3 DNA follows: TGTGCCAGCAGCGACAGGGAGAATCAGCCCCAGCATTTT. As protein: CASSDRENQPQHF.

This clone appeared once. This chain joins TRBV19 and TRBJ2-4; TRBD1 is a possible D gene (6 bases). Trimming left V 5 bases short and J 6 bases short, with 11 bases between. The germline gives CDR1 LNHDA, CDR2 SQIVND (reference sequence). The CDR3 length is 13 residues. In DNA form, the CDR3 reads TGTGCCAGTAGTTCCCGGGACATAAACATTCAGTACTTC. Residues: CASSSRDINIQYF.

Ten or more counts support this clone. The rearrangement links TRBV5-1 to TRBJ1-1; 9 bases are shared with TRBD1. This CDR3 is built from 14 residues. Unmatched junction bases numbered 8, after V lost 7 bases and J lost 4 bases. Germline CDR1 SGHRS, CDR2 YFSETQ. CDR3 amino acids: CASGQTGGPTEAFF. The CDR3 coding sequence is TGCGCCAGCGGTCAGACAGGGGGTCCCACTGAAGCTTTCTTT. The full variable domain, with the rest looked up from reference TRBV5-1 and TRBJ1-1, is KAGVTQTPRYLIKTRGQQVTLSCSPISGHRSVSWYQQTPGQGLQFLFEYFSETQRNKGNFPGRFSGRQFSNSRSEMNVSTLELGDSALYLCASGQTGGPTEAFFGQGTRLTVV.